One sample yielded the 16 T cell receptor beta chains listed below, sequenced in a study of control samples from healthy donors and cancer patients. Clones were read by immunoSEQ multiplex PCR, and TCRdb kept only the in-frame ones, dropping some. Here the sample spans more than 95,000 clones, 88% being singletons. What was sequenced was blood. These receptor sequences come from a woman in her sixties or seventies in good health.

This clone showed up just once. The chain recombines TRBV27 with TRBJ2-2, with D perhaps matching TRBD2 (6 bases). The germline gives CDR1 MNHEY, CDR2 SMNVEV (reference sequence). V was cut by 2 bases and J by 4 bases, with 14 bases left in between. There are 16 residues in the CDR3. Written as DNA, the CDR3 is TGTGCCAGCAGTTTAAAATCGGGGGTGGGCACCGGGGAGCTGTTTTTT. Protein: CASSLKSGVGTGELFF.

The chain employs TRBV10-1 and TRBJ1-1; 8 positions match TRBD1. J lost 9 bases, V lost 8 bases, and 11 bases had no gene match. The CDR3 has 13 amino acids. Per the germline V gene, CDR1 is WNHNN and CDR2 is SYGVQD (reference sequence). The DNA of the CDR3 is TGCGCCAGCTCGGCTGGGACAGGTGGGAAAGCTTTCTTT. Translating gives CASSAGTGGKAFF.

This clone was observed a single time. The chain recombines TRBV5-1 with TRBJ2-7; D ambiguous. Germline CDR1 and CDR2: SGHRS and YFSETQ. This CDR3 spans 13 amino acids. Trimming removed 4 bases from V and 0 bases from J, with 8 bases in between. The CDR3, as DNA: TGCGCCAGCAGCAACCCTGGCTCCTACGAGCAGTACTTC. Translation gives CASSNPGSYEQYF.

The chain recombines TRBV3-1 (or the pseudogene TRBV3-2) with TRBJ1-2, with 8 bases aligning to TRBD1. The germline V gene has CDR1 LGHDT and CDR2 YNNKEL (reference sequence). This CDR3 is 14 amino acids long. The trim removed 6 bases at V and 0 bases at J, leaving 3 bases unmatched. The CDR3 coding sequence is TGTGCCAGCAGTCGGACAGGGTCTAACTATGGCTACACCTTC. Residues: CASSRTGSNYGYTF.

The CDR3 DNA is TGTGCCAGCTCACCGGTGGAGGGGACAGATACGCAGTATTTT. Its protein is CASSPVEGTDTQYF. V is TRBV18 and J is TRBJ2-3; tentative D call: TRBD2 (6 bases). The CDR3 totals 14 residues. The V gene's germline CDR1 is KGHSH and CDR2 LQKENI. V lost 3 bases and J 3 bases, leaving 10 bases between the germline ends.

The CDR3 DNA sequence: TGTGCCAGTAGTTCCGTGGCAGCGAATAACTATGGCTACACCTTC. Translating it yields CASSSVAANNYGYTF. The chain is built from TRBV19 and TRBJ1-2; D is uncertain. Deletions cut 5 bases from V and 1 base from J, with 14 bases between. The CDR3 sequence is 15 residues long. Germline CDR1 reads LNHDA; CDR2 reads SQIVND (reference sequence).

This clone showed up just once. The chain carries TRBV5-4 and TRBJ1-2, with TRBD1 matching over 7 bases. The germline gives CDR1 SGHNT, CDR2 YYREEE (reference sequence). CDR3 length equals 12 residues. V gave up 4 bases and J gave up 5 bases; unmatched junction bases: 2. This CDR3 is CASSQGQYGYTF. Written as DNA, the CDR3 is TGTGCCAGCAGCCAGGGACAGTATGGCTACACCTTC.

This rearrangement joins TRBV2 to TRBJ1-2; the match to TRBD1 covers 9 bases. The ends lost 3 bases at V and 3 bases at J; junction bases unmatched: 2. CDR1 and CDR2 from the germline V gene are SNHLY and FYNNEI. The CDR3 is 14 residues long. The DNA of the CDR3 is TGTGCCAGCAGTGATTGGACAGGGGACTATGGCTACACCTTC. Its translation is CASSDWTGDYGYTF.

The genes are TRBV7-8 and TRBJ1-2, with unresolved D. CDR3 length: 15 amino acids. CDR1 SGHVS and CDR2 FQNEAQ come from the germline V gene. V shed 1 base and J shed 1 base, with 10 bases lying between them. The CDR3 DNA reads as TGTGCCAGCAGCTTAGACGCCAGGAATAACTATGGCTACACCTTC. This sequence encodes CASSLDARNNYGYTF.

This chain links TRBV5-5 with TRBJ2-2; D unclear. V was cut by 2 bases and J by 1 base, with 24 bases left in between. The CDR3 covers 20 residues. The germline CDR1 and CDR2 sequences are SGHKS and YYEKEE (reference sequence). CDR3 DNA sequence: TGTGCCAGCAGCTTTGGTCCCTCCCGTCCCGGCTTAATGAACACCGGGGAGCTGTTTTTT. It codes for CASSFGPSRPGLMNTGELFF. Supplemented by reference TRBV5-5 and TRBJ2-2, the full variable domain reads DAGVTQSPTHLIKTRGQQVTLRCSPISGHKSVSWYQQVLGQGPQFIFQYYEKEERGRGNFPDRFSARQFPNYSSELNVNALLLGDSALYLCASSFGPSRPGLMNTGELFFGEGSRLTVL.

The chain is built from TRBV2 and TRBJ1-5; no definite D call. The CDR3 consists of 14 residues. Trimming took off 1 base at V and 6 bases at J, with 10 bases between the two ends. Germline V gives CDR1 SNHLY, CDR2 FYNNEI. CDR3 sequence (DNA): TGTGCCAGCAGTGAAGGGTGGGAGGGTCAGCCCCAGCATTTT. This translates into CASSEGWEGQPQHF.

J is TRBJ1-1 and V is TRBV10-1; unclear D gene. The CDR3 spans 13 residues. Germline V CDR1 and CDR2: WNHNN, SYGVQD (reference sequence). The ends were cut back, 2 bases at V and 1 base at J, with 5 bases in the middle. The CDR3 here is CASSEQGNTEAFF. In DNA, the CDR3 is TGCGCCAGCAGTGAGCAAGGGAACACTGAAGCTTTCTTT.

The CDR3 DNA sequence: TGTGCCAGCAAGACAGGGGACAGGGTATTGGGGGATACGCAGTATTTT. This translates into CASKTGDRVLGDTQYF. The chain has TRBV2 and TRBJ2-3; 9 nucleotides agree with TRBD1. Germline V gene data show CDR1 as SNHLY and CDR2 as FYNNEI. CDR3 length equals 16 residues. Trimming cost V 7 bases and J 6 bases; bases outside gene matches: 14.

The chain employs TRBV7-9 and TRBJ1-1; D perhaps matches TRBD1 (6 bases). This CDR3 has 13 amino acids. Germline V lookup: CDR1 SEHNR, CDR2 FQNEAQ (reference sequence). Trimming cost V 8 bases and J 5 bases, with 15 bases left between them. CDR3: CASVNRERTEAFF. The CDR3 nucleotides read TGTGCCAGCGTTAACAGGGAACGAACTGAAGCTTTCTTT.

The rearrangement links TRBV3-1 (or the pseudogene TRBV3-2) to TRBJ1-1; TRBD1 is a possible D gene (6 bases). The CDR3 is 15 residues long. V was cut by 4 bases and J by 1 base, with 13 bases left in between. Germline CDR1 and CDR2: LGHDT and YNNKEL (reference sequence). The CDR3 is CASSRSLGGNTEAFF. The CDR3 region has the DNA TGTGCCAGCAGCCGATCCCTAGGGGGGAACACTGAAGCTTTCTTT.

This chain uses TRBV10-3 with TRBJ2-1; 8 positions agree with TRBD2. V shed 2 bases, J shed 9 bases, and the junction held 6 bases outside the gene matches. The CDR3 has 14 amino acids. The germline CDR1 and CDR2 sequences are ENHRY and SYGVKD. The CDR3 loop is CAISEGTSLLEQFF. CDR3 DNA: TGTGCCATCAGTGAGGGGACTAGTCTTCTTGAGCAGTTCTTC.